This T cell receptor beta chain emerged from a study of T cell responses to AZD1222 COVID-19 vaccine. The CDR3 runs 16 residues. Per germline, CDR1 SQVTM and CDR2 ANQGSEA. V dropped 3 bases and J dropped 1 base, with 18 bases sitting between them. The table came from immunoSEQ multiplex PCR; TCRdb's copy has only in-frame clones and leaves some out. The repertoire holds approximately 80,000 clones, roughly nine tenths seen once, with approximately 31% in the top ten. The clonotype was recovered from an adult in good health. This material consisted of peripheral blood, taken on day 0 of AZD1222 vaccination. This rearrangement joins TRBV29-1 to TRBJ2-5; D not certain. CDR3 nucleotides: TGCAGCGTTGAGTCTCCCCGGGTCAGTGCCCAAGAGACCCAGTACTTC. The encoded protein is CSVESPRVSAQETQYF.